The rows below give T cell receptor beta chains drawn from one sample of a study of T cell clonotyping in hematopoietic cell transplantation. Some clones are missing from TCRdb's copy, which holds only in-frame ones; the method was immunoSEQ multiplex PCR. The table lists around 16,000 clones, roughly 93% of them singletons. The sequences come from peripheral blood mononuclear cells, collected before stem cell transplant. Receptor source: a man aged 18 to 29 with biphenotypic leukemia. Some clones in this sample may be carry-over from other donors' samples. Each CDR3 is given with its conserved first and last residue. A D gene is named only where the DNA matches it firmly. Expanded clones are given a class, and other clones once, few, many or no size at all.

>TRBJ2-4|NA|13|NA|TRBV25-1
CAISYQAKNIQYF
TGTGCCATCTCATACCAAGCCAAAAACATTCAGTACTTC
>TRBJ2-5|NA|15|NA|TRBV10-3
CAISESGREQETQYF
TGTGCCATCAGTGAGTCGGGTAGGGAACAAGAGACCCAGTACTTC
>TRBJ2-2|NA|14|NA|TRBV6-1
CASSEVTENGELFF
TGTGCCAGCAGTGAAGTTACAGAGAACGGGGAGCTGTTTTTT
>TRBJ1-1|NA|12|few|TRBV30
CAWSVQTTEAFF
TGTGCCTGGAGTGTACAAACCACTGAAGCTTTCTTT
>TRBJ2-5|TRBD2|15|NA|TRBV7-2
CASSLRGLAEETQYF
TGTGCCAGCAGCTTAAGGGGACTAGCGGAAGAGACCCAGTACTTC
>TRBJ1-2|NA|12|NA|TRBV5-6
CASSGGRSGYTF
TGTGCCAGCAGCGGGGGGCGCTCTGGCTACACCTTC
>TRBJ2-2|TRBD1|18|NA|TRBV7-2
CASSLRRQGATGLGELFF
TGTGCCAGCAGCTTACGACGGCAGGGGGCCACCGGACTGGGGGAGCTGTTTTTT
>TRBJ2-3|NA|16|NA|TRBV10-2
CASSEPTLPPGDTQYF
TGCGCCAGCAGTGAGCCAACGCTCCCTCCGGGCGATACGCAGTATTTT
>TRBJ2-5|NA|16|NA|TRBV21-1
CASSETERGGLGTQYF
TGTGCCAGCAGCGAGACGGAGCGGGGGGGGCTGGGGACCCAGTACTTC
>TRBJ2-5|TRBD2|16|NA|TRBV9
CASSALSGGSRETQYF
TGTGCCAGCAGCGCCCTTAGCGGGGGTTCGCGGGAGACCCAGTACTTC
>TRBJ1-2|NA|11|NA|TRBV30
CAWSVLSGYTF
TGTGCCTGGAGTGTACTAAGTGGCTACACCTTC
>TRBJ1-2|NA|14|NA|TRBV27
CASSLQGGAYGYTF
TGTGCCAGCAGTTTACAGGGAGGAGCCTATGGCTACACCTTC
>TRBJ1-1|NA|14|NA|TRBV25-1
CASSELTGNTEAFF
TGTGCCAGCAGTGAACTCACAGGGAACACTGAAGCTTTCTTT
>TRBJ1-3|NA|16|NA|TRBV7-2
CASSLRGLSSGNTIYF
TGTGCCAGCAGCTTAAGAGGACTGAGCTCTGGAAACACCATATATTTT
>TRBJ2-7|TRBD2|16|once|TRBV6-5
CASSYSWGGSSYEQYF
TGTGCCAGCAGTTACTCTTGGGGGGGAAGCTCCTACGAGCAGTACTTC
>TRBJ2-5|NA|14|NA|TRBV2
CASKALAFEWTQYF
TGTGCCAGCAAAGCTCTGGCGTTCGAGTGGACCCAGTACTTC
>TRBJ2-5|NA|12|NA|TRBV9
CASSVDQETQYF
TGTGCCAGCAGCGTAGACCAAGAGACCCAGTACTTC
>TRBJ1-2|TRBD1|14|NA|TRBV5-1
CASSLEVTGHGYTF
TGCGCCAGCAGCTTGGAGGTGACAGGGCATGGCTACACCTTC
>TRBJ2-2|NA|15|NA|TRBV6-1
CASSARTANTGELFF
TGTGCCAGCAGTGCGAGGACTGCGAACACCGGGGAGCTGTTTTTT
>TRBJ1-1|NA|11|NA|TRBV30
CAYTGHREAFF
TGTGCCTACACGGGACACCGTGAAGCTTTCTTT
>TRBJ1-1|NA|11|NA|TRBV2
CASRGEAEAFF
TGTGCCAGCAGGGGGGAGGCTGAAGCTTTCTTT
>TRBJ1-4|NA|14|NA|TRBV5-8
CASSPRTDGEKLFF
TGTGCCAGCAGCCCTCGCACTGATGGCGAAAAACTGTTTTTT